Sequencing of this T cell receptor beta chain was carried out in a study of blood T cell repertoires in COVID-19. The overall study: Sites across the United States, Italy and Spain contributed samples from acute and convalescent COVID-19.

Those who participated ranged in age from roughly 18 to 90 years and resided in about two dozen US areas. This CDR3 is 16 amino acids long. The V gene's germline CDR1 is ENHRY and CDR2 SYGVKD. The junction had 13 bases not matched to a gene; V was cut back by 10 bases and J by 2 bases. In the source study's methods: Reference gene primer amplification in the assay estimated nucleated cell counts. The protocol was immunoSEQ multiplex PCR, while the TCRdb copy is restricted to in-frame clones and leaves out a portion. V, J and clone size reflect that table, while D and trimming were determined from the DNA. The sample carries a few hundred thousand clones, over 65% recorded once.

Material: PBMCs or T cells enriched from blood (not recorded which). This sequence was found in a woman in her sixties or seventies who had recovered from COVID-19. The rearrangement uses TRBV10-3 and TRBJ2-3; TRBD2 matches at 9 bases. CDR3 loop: CATLRRGGSDTDTQYF. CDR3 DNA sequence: TGTGCCACCCTCCGGCGGGGGGGGTCAGACACAGATACGCAGTATTTT.